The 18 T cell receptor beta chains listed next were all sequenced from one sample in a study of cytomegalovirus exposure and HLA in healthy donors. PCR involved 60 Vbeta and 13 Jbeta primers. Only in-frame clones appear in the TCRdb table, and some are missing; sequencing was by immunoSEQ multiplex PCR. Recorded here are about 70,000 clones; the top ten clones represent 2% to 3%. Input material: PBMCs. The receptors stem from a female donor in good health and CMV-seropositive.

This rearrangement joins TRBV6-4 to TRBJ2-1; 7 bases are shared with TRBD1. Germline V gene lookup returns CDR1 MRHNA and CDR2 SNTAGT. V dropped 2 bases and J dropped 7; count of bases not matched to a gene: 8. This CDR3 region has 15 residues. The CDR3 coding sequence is TGTGCCAGCAGTGACCAAGTAACAGGGGCTAATGAGCAGTTCTTC. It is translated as CASSDQVTGANEQFF.

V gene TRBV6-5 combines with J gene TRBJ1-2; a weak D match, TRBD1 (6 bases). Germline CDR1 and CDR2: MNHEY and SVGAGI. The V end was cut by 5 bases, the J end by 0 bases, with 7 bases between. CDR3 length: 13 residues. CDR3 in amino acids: CASSRTANYGYTF. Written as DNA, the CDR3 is TGTGCCAGCAGTAGGACAGCTAACTATGGCTACACCTTC.

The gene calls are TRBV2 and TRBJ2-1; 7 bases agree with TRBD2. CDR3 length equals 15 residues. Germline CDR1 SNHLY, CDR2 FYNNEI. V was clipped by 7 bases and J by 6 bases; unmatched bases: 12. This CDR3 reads CASNLQASGINEQFF. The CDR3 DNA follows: TGTGCCAGCAATCTACAGGCTAGCGGTATCAATGAGCAGTTCTTC.

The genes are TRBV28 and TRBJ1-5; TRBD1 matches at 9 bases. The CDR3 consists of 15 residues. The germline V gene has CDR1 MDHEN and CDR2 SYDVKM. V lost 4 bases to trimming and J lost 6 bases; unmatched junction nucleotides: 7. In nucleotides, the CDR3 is TGTGCCAGCAGTTCCGGGACAGGGTCCATTCAGCCCCAGCATTTT. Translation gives CASSSGTGSIQPQHF.

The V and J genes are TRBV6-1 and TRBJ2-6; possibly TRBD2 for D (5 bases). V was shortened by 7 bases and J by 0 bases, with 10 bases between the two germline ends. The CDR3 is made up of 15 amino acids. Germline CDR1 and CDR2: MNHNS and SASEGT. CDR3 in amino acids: CASTDGVSGANVLTF. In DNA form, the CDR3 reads TGTGCCAGCACCGACGGGGTCTCTGGGGCCAACGTCCTGACTTTC.

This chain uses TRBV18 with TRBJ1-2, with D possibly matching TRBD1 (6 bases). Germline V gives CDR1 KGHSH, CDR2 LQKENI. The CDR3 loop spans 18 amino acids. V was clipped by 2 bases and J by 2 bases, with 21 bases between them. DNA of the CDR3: TGTGCCAGCTCACCATATAATCCAGACAGGTTCGAAAACTATGGCTACACCTTC. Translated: CASSPYNPDRFENYGYTF.

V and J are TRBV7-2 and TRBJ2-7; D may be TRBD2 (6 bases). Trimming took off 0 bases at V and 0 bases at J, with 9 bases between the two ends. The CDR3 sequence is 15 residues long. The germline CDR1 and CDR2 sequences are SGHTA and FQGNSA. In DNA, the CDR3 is TGTGCCAGCAGCTTAGCGGGGACTGCCTCCTACGAGCAGTACTTC. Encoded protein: CASSLAGTASYEQYF.

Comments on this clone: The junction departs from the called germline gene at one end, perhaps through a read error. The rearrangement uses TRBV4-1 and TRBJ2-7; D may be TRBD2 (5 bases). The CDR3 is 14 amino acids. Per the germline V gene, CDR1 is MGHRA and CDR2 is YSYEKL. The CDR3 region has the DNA TGCGCCAGCAGCCAAGTCGGGGTGGGTTACGGGCAGTACTTC. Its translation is CASSQVGVGYGQYF.

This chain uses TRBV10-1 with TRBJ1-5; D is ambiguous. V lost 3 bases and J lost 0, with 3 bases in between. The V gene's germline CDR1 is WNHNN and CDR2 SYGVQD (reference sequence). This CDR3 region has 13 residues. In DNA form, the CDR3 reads TGCGCCAGCAGTGACGTTAGCAATCAGCCCCAGCATTTT. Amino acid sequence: CASSDVSNQPQHF.

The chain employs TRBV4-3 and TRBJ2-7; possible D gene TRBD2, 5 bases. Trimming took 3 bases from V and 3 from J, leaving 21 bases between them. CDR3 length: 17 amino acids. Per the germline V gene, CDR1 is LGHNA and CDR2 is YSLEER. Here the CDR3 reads CASSQGMPGSPVYEQYF. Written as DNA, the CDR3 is TGCGCCAGCAGCCAGGGGATGCCGGGGTCACCGGTCTACGAGCAGTACTTC.

CDR3 DNA sequence: TGTGCCTGGAGTGGAGGGATGGGTCGAAATGAGCAGTTCTTC. Translation gives CAWSGGMGRNEQFF. The rearrangement uses TRBV30 and TRBJ2-1, with D perhaps TRBD2 (5 bases). Trimming stripped 1 base from V and 7 bases from J, with 14 bases between. The CDR3 spans 14 residues. Germline V gene sequence: CDR1 GTSNPN, CDR2 SVGIG (reference sequence).

This chain's CDR3 is CASSDTSGAYNEQFF. Written as DNA, the CDR3 is TGTGCCAGCAGTGACACTAGCGGCGCCTACAATGAGCAGTTCTTC. The chain has TRBV6-4 and TRBJ2-1; 8 bases agree with TRBD2. This CDR3 contains 15 residues. The germline CDR1 and CDR2 sequences are MRHNA and SNTAGT. Trimming cost V 2 bases and J 2 bases; bases outside gene matches: 2.

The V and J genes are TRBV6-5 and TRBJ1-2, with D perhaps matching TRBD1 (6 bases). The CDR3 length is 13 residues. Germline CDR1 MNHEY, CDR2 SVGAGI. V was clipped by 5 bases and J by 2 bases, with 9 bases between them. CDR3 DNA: TGTGCCAGCAGTCCTACAGGGAACTATGGCTACACCTTC. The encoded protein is CASSPTGNYGYTF.

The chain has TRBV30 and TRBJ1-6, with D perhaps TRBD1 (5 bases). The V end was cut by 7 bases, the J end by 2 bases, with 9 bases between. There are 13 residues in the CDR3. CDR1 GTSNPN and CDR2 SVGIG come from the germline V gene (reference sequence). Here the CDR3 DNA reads TGTGCCTACGGACAAACCTATAATTCACCCCTCCACTTT. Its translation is CAYGQTYNSPLHF. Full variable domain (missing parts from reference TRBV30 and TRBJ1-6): SQTIHQWPATLVQPVGSPLSLECTVEGTSNPNLYWYRQAAGRGLQLLFYSVGIGQISSEVPQNLSASRPQDRQFILSSKKLLLSDSGFYLCAYGQTYNSPLHFGNGTRLTVT.

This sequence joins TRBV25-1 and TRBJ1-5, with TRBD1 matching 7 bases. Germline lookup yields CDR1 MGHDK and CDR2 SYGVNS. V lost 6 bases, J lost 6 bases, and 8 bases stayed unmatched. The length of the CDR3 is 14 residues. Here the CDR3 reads CASSPGGSGQPQHF. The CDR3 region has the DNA TGTGCCAGCAGCCCAGGGGGGTCTGGTCAGCCCCAGCATTTT.

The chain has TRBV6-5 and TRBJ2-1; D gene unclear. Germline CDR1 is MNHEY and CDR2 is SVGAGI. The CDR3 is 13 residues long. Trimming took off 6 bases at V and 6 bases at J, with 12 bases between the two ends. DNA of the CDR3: TGTGCCAGCAGGGTGAGTTCCCGCAATGAGCAGTTCTTC. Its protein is CASRVSSRNEQFF.

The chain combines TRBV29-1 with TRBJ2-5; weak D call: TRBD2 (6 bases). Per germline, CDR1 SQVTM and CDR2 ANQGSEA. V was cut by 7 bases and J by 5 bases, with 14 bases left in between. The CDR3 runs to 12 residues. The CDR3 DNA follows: TGCAGCGCAGAAACGGAGGGGGAGACCCAGTACTTC. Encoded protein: CSAETEGETQYF.

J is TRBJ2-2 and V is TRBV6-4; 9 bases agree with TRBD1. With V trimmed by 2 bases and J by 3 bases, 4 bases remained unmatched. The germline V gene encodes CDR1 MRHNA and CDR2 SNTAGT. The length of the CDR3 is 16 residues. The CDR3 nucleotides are TGTGCCAGCAGTGACCATACAGGGGGCGACACCGGGGAGCTGTTTTTT. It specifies CASSDHTGGDTGELFF.